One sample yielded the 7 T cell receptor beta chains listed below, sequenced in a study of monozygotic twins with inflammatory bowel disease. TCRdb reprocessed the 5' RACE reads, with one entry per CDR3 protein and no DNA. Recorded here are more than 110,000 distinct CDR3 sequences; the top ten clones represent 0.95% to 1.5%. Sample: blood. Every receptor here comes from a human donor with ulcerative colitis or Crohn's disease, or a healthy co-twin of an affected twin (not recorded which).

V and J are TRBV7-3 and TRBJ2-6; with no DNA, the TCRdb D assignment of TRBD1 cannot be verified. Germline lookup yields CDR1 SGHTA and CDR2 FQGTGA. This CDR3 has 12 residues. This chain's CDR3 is CASKPGFGVLTF.

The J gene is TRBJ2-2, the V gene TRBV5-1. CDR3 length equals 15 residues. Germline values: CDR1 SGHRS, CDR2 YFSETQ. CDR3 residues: CASSSDQITTGELFF.

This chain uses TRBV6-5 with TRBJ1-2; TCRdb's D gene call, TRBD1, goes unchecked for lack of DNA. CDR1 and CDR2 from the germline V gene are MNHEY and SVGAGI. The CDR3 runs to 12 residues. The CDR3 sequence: CASMGLPGGYTF.

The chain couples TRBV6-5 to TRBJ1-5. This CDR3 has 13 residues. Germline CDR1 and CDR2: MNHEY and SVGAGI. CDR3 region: CASSYSARGPQHF.

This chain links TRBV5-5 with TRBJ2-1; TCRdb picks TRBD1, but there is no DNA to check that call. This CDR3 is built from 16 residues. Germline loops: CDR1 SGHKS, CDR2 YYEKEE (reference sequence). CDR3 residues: CASSFSGTVNYNEQFF.

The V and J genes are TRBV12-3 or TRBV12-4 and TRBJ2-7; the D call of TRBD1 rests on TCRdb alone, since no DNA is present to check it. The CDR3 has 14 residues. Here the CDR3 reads CASSHQGSLREQYF.

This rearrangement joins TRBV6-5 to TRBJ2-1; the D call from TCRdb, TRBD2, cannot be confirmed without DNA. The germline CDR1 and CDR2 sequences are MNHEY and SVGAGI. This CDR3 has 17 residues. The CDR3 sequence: CASSYSRLAGPYNEQFF.